Reported below is one TCR beta chain. The antigen remains unidentified. The sample belongs to a study of T cells expressing NK-cell markers. Findings of the study overall: Each of a handful of donors carried dominant NKG2C+ clonotypes accounting for roughly 1.0-7.5% of CD8+ T cells.

Using the 5' RACE reads, TCRdb records one entry per CDR3 protein without DNA. Found here are some 150,000 distinct CDR3 sequences; the top ten clones hold approximately 12%. The V gene's germline CDR1 is MNHEY and CDR2 SMNVEV (reference sequence). There are 16 residues in the CDR3. The sequencing input was blood T cells: a sorted CD56 or NKG2C T cell subset, CD4+ or CD8+ T cells, or bulk PBMC T cells (not recorded which). The receptor comes from a man aged 18 to 30 in good health. V usage is TRBV27 and J usage is TRBJ2-1. The CDR3 here is CASSLYGGGSYNEQFF.